These T cell receptor beta chains were read from a single sample in a study of shared clonotypes between healthy human individuals. The method was immunoSEQ multiplex PCR; TCRdb's version includes in-frame clones alone and lacks a portion of them. In the table there are under 2,000,000 clones, about 94% of which are singletons. Sequencing was performed on naive CD8+ T cells sorted from blood. These receptors were collected from a man in his late teens or twenties in good health. Both conserved end residues are part of each CDR3. The D gene is left open where the match is weak. Size is omitted from some rows. Given values are once, few, many or a class for expanded clones.

clone_size: -; d_call: -; j_call: TRBJ2-7; v_call: TRBV29-1; cdr3_nt: TGCAGCGTTGAATTGTCCAGCACCTACGAGCAGTACTTC; cdr3_aa: CSVELSSTYEQYF
clone_size: -; d_call: TRBD2; j_call: TRBJ2-7; v_call: TRBV7-6; cdr3_nt: TGTGCCAGCAGCTTAGAAGCGGGAGTCTACGAGCAGTACTTC; cdr3_aa: CASSLEAGVYEQYF
clone_size: -; d_call: TRBD1; j_call: TRBJ2-5; v_call: TRBV28; cdr3_nt: TGTGCCAGCAGTTCCCCACCGGGGGACAGGGCTGGGGAGACCCAGTACTTC; cdr3_aa: CASSSPPGDRAGETQYF
clone_size: -; d_call: -; j_call: TRBJ2-3; v_call: TRBV6-5; cdr3_nt: TGTGCCAGCAGTTCAATCGATGGTTACACAGATACGCAGTATTTT; cdr3_aa: CASSSIDGYTDTQYF
clone_size: -; d_call: TRBD1; j_call: TRBJ2-7; v_call: TRBV19; cdr3_nt: TGTGCCACCCGGGCCCCAGGGGGCTACGAGCAGTACTTC; cdr3_aa: CATRAPGGYEQYF
clone_size: once; d_call: TRBD1; j_call: TRBJ2-3; v_call: TRBV6-5; cdr3_nt: TGTGCCAGCAGTACAAACAGGGGCACGCAGTATTTT; cdr3_aa: CASSTNRGTQYF
clone_size: -; d_call: TRBD2; j_call: TRBJ2-3; v_call: TRBV19; cdr3_nt: TGTGCCAGTAGTGTTCTAGCGGGGAGCGTCACAGATACGCAGTATTTT; cdr3_aa: CASSVLAGSVTDTQYF
clone_size: -; d_call: -; j_call: TRBJ1-1; v_call: TRBV11-2; cdr3_nt: TGTGCCAGCAGCGCCCAGGGGTGGGCTGAAGCTTTCTTT; cdr3_aa: CASSAQGWAEAFF
clone_size: once; d_call: TRBD1; j_call: TRBJ1-2; v_call: TRBV5-1; cdr3_nt: TGCGCCAGCAGCTTTGACAGGGGGATCAGCTATGGCTACACCTTC; cdr3_aa: CASSFDRGISYGYTF
clone_size: -; d_call: TRBD2; j_call: TRBJ2-7; v_call: TRBV7-9; cdr3_nt: TGTGCCAGCAGCCCCGGGGGGAGCGGGATAATAAACTACGAGCAGTACTTC; cdr3_aa: CASSPGGSGIINYEQYF
clone_size: once; d_call: TRBD1; j_call: TRBJ2-1; v_call: TRBV28; cdr3_nt: TGTGCCAGCAGTTTGGCGAGACGGGACAGCTCCTACAATGAGCAGTTCTTC; cdr3_aa: CASSLARRDSSYNEQFF
clone_size: -; d_call: TRBD2; j_call: TRBJ2-3; v_call: TRBV7-8; cdr3_nt: TGTGCCAGCAGCGATAGAGCGGGGGGAGGGGCAGATACGCAGTATTTT; cdr3_aa: CASSDRAGGGADTQYF
clone_size: -; d_call: TRBD2; j_call: TRBJ2-5; v_call: TRBV4-1; cdr3_nt: TGCGCCAGCAGCCAAGTGTTAGCGGGGGGGCAAGAGACCCAGTACTTC; cdr3_aa: CASSQVLAGGQETQYF
clone_size: -; d_call: -; j_call: TRBJ1-1; v_call: TRBV7-9; cdr3_nt: TGTGCCAGCAGCCCCCGCATTTCCGGAGGGTTGACTGAAGCTTTCTTT; cdr3_aa: CASSPRISGGLTEAFF
clone_size: -; d_call: TRBD1; j_call: TRBJ2-7; v_call: TRBV7-9; cdr3_nt: TGTGCCAGCAGGGGACAGGGCGCTAACGAGCAGTACTTC; cdr3_aa: CASRGQGANEQYF